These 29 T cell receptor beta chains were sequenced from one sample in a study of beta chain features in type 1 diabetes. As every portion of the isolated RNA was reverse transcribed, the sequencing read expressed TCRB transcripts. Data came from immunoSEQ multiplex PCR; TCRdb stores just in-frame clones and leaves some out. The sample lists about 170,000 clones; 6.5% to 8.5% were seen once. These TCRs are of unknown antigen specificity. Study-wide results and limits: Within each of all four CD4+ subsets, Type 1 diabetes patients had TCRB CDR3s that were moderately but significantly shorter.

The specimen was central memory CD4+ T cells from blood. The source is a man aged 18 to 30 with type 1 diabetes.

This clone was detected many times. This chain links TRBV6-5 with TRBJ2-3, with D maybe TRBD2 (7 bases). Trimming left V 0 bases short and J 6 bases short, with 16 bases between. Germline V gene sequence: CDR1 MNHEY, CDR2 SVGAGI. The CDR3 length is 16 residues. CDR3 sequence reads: CASSYSAGGGRDTQYF. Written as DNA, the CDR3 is TGTGCCAGCAGTTACTCGGCGGGCGGGGGCCGTGATACGCAGTATTTT.

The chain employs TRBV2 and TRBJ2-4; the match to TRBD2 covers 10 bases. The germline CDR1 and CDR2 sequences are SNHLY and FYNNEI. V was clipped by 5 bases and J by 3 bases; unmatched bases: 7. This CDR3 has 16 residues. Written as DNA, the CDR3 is TGTGCCAGCAGTCCCCCTAGCGGGGGTGGCAAAAACATTCAGTACTTC. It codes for CASSPPSGGGKNIQYF.

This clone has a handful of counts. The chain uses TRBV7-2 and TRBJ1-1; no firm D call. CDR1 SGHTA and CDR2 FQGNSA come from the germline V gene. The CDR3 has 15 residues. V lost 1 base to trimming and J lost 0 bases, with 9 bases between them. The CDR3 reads CASSLGHQMNTEAFF. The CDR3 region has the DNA TGTGCCAGCAGCTTAGGACACCAAATGAACACTGAAGCTTTCTTT. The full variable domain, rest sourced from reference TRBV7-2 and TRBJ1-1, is GAGVSQSPSNKVTEKGKDVELRCDPISGHTALYWYRQSLGQGLEFLIYFQGNSAPDKSGLPSDRFSAERTGGSVSTLTIQRTQQEDSAVYLCASSLGHQMNTEAFFGQGTRLTVV.

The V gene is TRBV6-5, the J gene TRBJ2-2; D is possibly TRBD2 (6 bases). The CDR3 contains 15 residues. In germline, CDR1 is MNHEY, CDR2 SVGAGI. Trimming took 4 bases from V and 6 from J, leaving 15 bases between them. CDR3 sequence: CASSSSSVVPGELFF. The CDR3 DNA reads TGTGCCAGCAGTTCTTCTAGCGTCGTTCCCGGGGAGCTGTTTTTT.

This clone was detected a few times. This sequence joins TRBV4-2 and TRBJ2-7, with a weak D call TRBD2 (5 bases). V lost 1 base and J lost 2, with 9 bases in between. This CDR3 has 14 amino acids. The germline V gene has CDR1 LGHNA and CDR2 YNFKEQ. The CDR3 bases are TGTGCCAGCAGCCAAGTGGGGAGTCCCTACGAGCAGTACTTC. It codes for CASSQVGSPYEQYF.

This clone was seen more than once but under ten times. CDR3 sequence: CASSVGGQGNTGELFF. DNA of the CDR3: TGTGCCAGTAGTGTGGGGGGACAGGGGAACACCGGGGAGCTGTTTTTT. This rearrangement joins TRBV19 to TRBJ2-2; 9 bases match TRBD1. This CDR3 is built from 16 residues. CDR1 and CDR2 (germline): LNHDA, SQIVND (reference sequence). J was trimmed by 1 base and V by 5 bases; bases with no gene match: 5.

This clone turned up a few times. CDR3 coding DNA: TGTGCCAGCAGCCTAAACAGGGTAGCTTTCTTT. It yields the protein CASSLNRVAFF. V is TRBV28 and J is TRBJ1-1, with D tentatively TRBD1 (6 bases). Germline CDR1 MDHEN, CDR2 SYDVKM. V was pared by 6 bases and J by 10 bases, with 12 bases between. The CDR3 spans 11 residues.

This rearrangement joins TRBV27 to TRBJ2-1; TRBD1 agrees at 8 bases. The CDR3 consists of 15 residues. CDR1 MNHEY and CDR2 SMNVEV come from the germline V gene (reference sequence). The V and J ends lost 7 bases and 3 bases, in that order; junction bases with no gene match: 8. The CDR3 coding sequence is TGTGCCAGCACCCTAGGACAGGGAGACTACAATGAGCAGTTCTTC. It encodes CASTLGQGDYNEQFF.

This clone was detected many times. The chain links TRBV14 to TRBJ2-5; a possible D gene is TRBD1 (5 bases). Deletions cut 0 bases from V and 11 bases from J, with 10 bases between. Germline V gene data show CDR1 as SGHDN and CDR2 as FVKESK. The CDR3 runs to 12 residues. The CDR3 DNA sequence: TGTGCCAGCAGCCAAGAGGGGCTCCAGCAGTACTTC. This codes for CASSQEGLQQYF.

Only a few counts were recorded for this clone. The CDR3 spells CASSLSLDTGELFF. CDR3 nucleotide sequence: TGCGCCAGCAGCTTGAGCCTAGACACCGGGGAGCTGTTTTTT. The gene calls are TRBV5-1 and TRBJ2-2; no definite D call. The CDR3 is 14 residues long. Trimming took 1 base from V and 3 from J, leaving 7 bases between them. Germline CDR1 reads SGHRS; CDR2 reads YFSETQ.

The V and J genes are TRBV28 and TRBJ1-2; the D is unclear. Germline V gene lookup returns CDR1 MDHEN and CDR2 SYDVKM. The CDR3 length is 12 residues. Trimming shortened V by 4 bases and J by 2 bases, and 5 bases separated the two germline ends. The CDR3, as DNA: TGTGCCAGCAGTTCCGTGAACTATGGCTACACCTTC. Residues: CASSSVNYGYTF.

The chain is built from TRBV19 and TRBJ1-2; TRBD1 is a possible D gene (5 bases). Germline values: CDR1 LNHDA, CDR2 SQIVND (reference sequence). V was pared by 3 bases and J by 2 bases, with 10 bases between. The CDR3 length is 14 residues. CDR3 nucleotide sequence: TGTGCCAGTAGTATTTCGGAGGGGAACTATGGCTACACCTTC. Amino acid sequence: CASSISEGNYGYTF.

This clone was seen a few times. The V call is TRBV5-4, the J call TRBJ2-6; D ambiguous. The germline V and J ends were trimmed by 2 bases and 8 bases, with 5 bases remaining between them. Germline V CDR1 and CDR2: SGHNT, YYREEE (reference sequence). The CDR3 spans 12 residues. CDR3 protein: CASSFEPNVLTF. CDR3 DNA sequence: TGTGCCAGCAGCTTTGAGCCCAACGTCCTGACTTTC.

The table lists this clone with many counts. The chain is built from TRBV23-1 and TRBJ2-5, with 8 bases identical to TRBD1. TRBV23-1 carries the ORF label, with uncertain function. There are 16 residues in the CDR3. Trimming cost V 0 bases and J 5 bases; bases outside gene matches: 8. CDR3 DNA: TGCGCCAGCAGTCAATCCTGCGCCAGGGACAGGGAGACCCAGTACTTC. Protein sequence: CASSQSCARDRETQYF.

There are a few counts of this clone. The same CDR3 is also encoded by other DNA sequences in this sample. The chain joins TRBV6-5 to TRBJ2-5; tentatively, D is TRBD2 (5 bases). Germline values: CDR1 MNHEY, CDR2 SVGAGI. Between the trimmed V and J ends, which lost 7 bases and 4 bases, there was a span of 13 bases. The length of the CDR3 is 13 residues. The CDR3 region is CASTRARGETQYF. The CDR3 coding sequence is TGTGCCAGCACCCGAGCCCGGGGAGAGACCCAGTACTTC.

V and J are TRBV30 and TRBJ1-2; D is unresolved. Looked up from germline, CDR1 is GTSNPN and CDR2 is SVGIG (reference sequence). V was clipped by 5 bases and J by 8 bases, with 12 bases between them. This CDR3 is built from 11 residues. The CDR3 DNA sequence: TGTGCCTGGGCCCTTACCGGGGGCTACACCTTC. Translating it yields CAWALTGGYTF.

In DNA form, the CDR3 reads TGTGCCAGCAGTGTGGGGCCAGATACGCAGTATTTT. Translation: CASSVGPDTQYF. The rearrangement uses TRBV6-1 and TRBJ2-3; the D gene is possibly TRBD1 (5 bases). Trimming removed 4 bases from V and 4 bases from J, with 6 bases in between. The germline V gene encodes CDR1 MNHNS and CDR2 SASEGT. CDR3 size: 12 residues.

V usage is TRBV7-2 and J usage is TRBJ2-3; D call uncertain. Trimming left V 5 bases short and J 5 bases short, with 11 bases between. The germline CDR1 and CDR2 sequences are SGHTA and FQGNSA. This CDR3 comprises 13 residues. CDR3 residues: CASSQGVLDTQYF. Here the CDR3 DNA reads TGTGCCAGCAGCCAAGGAGTATTAGATACGCAGTATTTT.

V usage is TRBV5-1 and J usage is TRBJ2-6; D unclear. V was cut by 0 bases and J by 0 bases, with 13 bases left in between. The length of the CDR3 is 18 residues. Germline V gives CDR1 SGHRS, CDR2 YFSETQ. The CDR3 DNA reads TGCGCCAGCAGCTTGGGGCAGGCCACCATCTCTGGGGCCAACGTCCTGACTTTC. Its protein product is CASSLGQATISGANVLTF.

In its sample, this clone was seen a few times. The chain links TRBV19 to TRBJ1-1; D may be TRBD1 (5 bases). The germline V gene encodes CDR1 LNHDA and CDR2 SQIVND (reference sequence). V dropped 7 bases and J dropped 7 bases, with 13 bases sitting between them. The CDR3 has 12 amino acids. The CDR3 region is CASTGFLGEAFF. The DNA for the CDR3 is TGTGCCAGTACAGGGTTCTTGGGTGAAGCTTTCTTT. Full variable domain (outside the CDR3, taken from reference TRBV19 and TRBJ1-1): DGGITQSPKYLFRKEGQNVTLSCEQNLNHDAMYWYRQDPGQGLRLIYYSQIVNDFQKGDIAEGYSVSREKKESFPLTVTSAQKNPTAFYLCASTGFLGEAFFGQGTRLTVV.

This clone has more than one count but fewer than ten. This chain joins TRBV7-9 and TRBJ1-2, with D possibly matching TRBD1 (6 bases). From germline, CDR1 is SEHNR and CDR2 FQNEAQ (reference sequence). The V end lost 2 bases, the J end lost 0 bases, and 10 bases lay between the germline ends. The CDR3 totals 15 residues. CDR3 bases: TGTGCCAGCAGCTTATCAGGGGTAGCTAACTATGGCTACACCTTC. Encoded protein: CASSLSGVANYGYTF.

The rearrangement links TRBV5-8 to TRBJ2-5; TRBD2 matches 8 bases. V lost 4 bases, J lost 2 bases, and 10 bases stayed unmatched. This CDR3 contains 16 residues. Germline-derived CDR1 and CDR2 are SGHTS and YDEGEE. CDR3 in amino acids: CASSPGALAAQETQYF. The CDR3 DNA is TGTGCCAGCAGCCCGGGGGCACTAGCGGCTCAAGAGACCCAGTACTTC.

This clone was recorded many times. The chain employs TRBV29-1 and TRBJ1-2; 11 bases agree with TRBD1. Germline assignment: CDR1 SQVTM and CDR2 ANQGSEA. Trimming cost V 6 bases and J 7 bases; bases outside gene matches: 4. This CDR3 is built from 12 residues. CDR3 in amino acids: CSVAGQGAGYTF. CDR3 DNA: TGCAGCGTCGCTGGACAGGGGGCTGGCTACACCTTC.

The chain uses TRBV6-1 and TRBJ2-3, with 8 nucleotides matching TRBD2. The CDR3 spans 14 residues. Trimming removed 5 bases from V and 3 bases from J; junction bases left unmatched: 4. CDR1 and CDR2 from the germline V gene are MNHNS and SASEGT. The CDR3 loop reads CASSPSGGTDTQYF. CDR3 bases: TGTGCCAGCAGTCCGTCGGGAGGGACAGATACGCAGTATTTT.

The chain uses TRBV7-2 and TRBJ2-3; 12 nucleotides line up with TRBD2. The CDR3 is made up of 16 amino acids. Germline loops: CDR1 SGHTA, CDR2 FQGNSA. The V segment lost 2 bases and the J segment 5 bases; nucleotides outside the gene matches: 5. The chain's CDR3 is CASSLLAGGAGDTQYF. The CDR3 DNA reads TGTGCCAGCAGCTTACTAGCGGGGGGGGCCGGAGATACGCAGTATTTT.

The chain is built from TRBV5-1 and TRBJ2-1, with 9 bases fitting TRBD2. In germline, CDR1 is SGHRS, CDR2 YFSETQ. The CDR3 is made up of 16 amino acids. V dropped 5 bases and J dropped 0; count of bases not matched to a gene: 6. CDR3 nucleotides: TGCGCCAGCAGGGCAGGCGGGGGGGCCTCCTACAATGAGCAGTTCTTC. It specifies CASRAGGGASYNEQFF.

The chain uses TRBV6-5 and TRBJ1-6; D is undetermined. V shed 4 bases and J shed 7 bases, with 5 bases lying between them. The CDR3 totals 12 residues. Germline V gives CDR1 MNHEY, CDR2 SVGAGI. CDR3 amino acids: CASSSRNSPLHF. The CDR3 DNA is TGTGCCAGCAGTTCCCGGAATTCACCCCTCCACTTT.

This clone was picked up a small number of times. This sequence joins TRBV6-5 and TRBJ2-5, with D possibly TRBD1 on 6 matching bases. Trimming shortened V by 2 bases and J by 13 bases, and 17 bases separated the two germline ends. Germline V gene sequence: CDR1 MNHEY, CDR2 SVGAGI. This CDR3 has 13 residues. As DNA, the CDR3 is TGTGCCAGCAGTTACACGTACAAGGGGGACGGGTACTTC. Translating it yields CASSYTYKGDGYF.

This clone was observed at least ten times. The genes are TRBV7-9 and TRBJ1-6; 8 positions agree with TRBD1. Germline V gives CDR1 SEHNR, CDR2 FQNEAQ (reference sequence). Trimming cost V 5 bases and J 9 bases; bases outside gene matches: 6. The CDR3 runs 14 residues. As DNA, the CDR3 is TGTGCCAGCAGCCAACAGGGGGTAGGTTCACCCCTCCACTTT. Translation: CASSQQGVGSPLHF.